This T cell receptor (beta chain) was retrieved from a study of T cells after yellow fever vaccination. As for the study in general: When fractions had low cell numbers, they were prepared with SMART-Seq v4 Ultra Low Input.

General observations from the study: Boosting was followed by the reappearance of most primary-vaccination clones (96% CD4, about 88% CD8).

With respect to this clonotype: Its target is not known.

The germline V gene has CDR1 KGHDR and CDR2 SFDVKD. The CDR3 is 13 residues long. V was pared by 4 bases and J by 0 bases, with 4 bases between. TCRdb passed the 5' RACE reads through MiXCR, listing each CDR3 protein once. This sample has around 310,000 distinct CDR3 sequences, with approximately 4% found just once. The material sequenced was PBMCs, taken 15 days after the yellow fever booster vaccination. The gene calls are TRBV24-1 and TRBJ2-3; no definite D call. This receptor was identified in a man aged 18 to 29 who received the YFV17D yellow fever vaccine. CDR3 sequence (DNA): TGTGCCACCAGTGAAGCTAGCACAGATACGCAGTATTTT. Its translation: CATSEASTDTQYF.